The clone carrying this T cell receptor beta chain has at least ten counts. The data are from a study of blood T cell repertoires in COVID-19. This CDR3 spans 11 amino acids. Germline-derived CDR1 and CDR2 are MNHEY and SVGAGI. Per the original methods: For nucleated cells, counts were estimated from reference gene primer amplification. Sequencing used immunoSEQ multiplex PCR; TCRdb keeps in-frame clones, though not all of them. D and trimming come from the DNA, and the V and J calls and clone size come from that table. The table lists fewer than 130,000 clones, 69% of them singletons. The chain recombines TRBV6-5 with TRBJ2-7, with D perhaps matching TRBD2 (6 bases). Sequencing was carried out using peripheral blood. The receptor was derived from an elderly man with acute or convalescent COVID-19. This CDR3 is CAAGRPYEQYF. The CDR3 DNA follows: TGTGCGGCGGGACGTCCCTACGAGCAGTACTTC.